Given below is one TCR beta chain in context. Using immunoSEQ multiplex PCR, the repertoire was profiled, and TCRdb retains in-frame clones only, with some absent. The data show fewer than 100,000 clones, with more than 65% seen just once and more than 15% held by the top ten. This sample was included in a study of Ad26.COV2.S vaccination and SARS-CoV-2 variants. Germline V lookup: CDR1 SGHRS, CDR2 YFSETQ. The CDR3 is made up of 16 amino acids. V shed 3 bases, J shed 8 bases, and the junction held 13 bases outside the gene matches. This receptor was obtained from a human donor who had recovered from COVID-19. V usage is TRBV5-1 and J usage is TRBJ2-1, with 8 bases lining up with TRBD2. This specimen was peripheral blood, taken after recovery from COVID-19. This chain's CDR3 is CASSWPLAGRVDEQFF. CDR3 in DNA: TGCGCCAGCAGCTGGCCGCTCGCCGGGAGGGTCGATGAGCAGTTCTTC.